The 5 T cell receptor beta chains below come from one sample, sequenced in a study of CD8+ T cells in alopecia areata. Treatment denoted: oral pan-JAK inhibitor, 5-10 mg twice daily. RNA was isolated and reverse transcribed to cDNA, the sequencing template. This table comes from immunoSEQ multiplex PCR, and its TCRdb copy is limited to in-frame clones, with some not included. This table holds 200,000 to 250,000 clones, 66% found once. Sequenced material: CD4+ T cells sorted from blood, taken around week 46, from a patient treated with tofacitinib. The origin of the receptors is a human donor with alopecia areata.

The chain is built from TRBV29-1 and TRBJ2-5, with D unresolved. With 4 bases removed from V and 3 bases from J, the gap between germline ends came to 9 bases. This CDR3 comprises 12 residues. Germline values: CDR1 SQVTM, CDR2 ANQGSEA. CDR3 sequence: CSVGFGEETQYF. Written as DNA, the CDR3 is TGCAGCGTTGGGTTTGGAGAAGAGACCCAGTACTTC.

V and J are TRBV29-1 and TRBJ2-1; 7 nucleotides match TRBD2. Unmatched junction bases numbered 6, after V lost 1 base and J lost 0 bases. Germline loops: CDR1 SQVTM, CDR2 ANQGSEA. The CDR3 totals 16 residues. This chain's CDR3 is CSVEAREGSSYNEQFF. CDR3 nucleotide sequence: TGCAGCGTTGAAGCTAGGGAGGGGAGCTCCTACAATGAGCAGTTCTTC.

The rearrangement uses TRBV4-3 and TRBJ1-2; maybe TRBD1 (6 bases). This CDR3 comprises 15 residues. CDR1 and CDR2 (germline): LGHNA, YSLEER. The V end lost 0 bases, the J end lost 4 bases, and 12 bases lay between the germline ends. This CDR3 is CASSQEIGGAYGYTF. CDR3 DNA sequence: TGCGCCAGCAGCCAAGAGATTGGGGGGGCCTATGGCTACACCTTC.

The rearrangement uses TRBV11-2 and TRBJ1-4; 8 nucleotides align to TRBD1. There are 14 residues in the CDR3. Germline trimming cut 2 bases from V and 8 bases from J; bases unmatched to any gene: 4. Germline V CDR1 and CDR2: SGHAT, FQNNGV. The CDR3 DNA follows: TGTGCCAGCAGCTTACAGGGGGCGAGAGAAAAACTGTTTTTT. Amino acids: CASSLQGAREKLFF.

The chain employs TRBV4-3 and TRBJ1-1, with D unclear. Germline CDR1 LGHNA, CDR2 YSLEER. Trimming shortened V by 6 bases and J by 3 bases, and 11 bases separated the two germline ends. The CDR3 consists of 13 residues. CDR3 loop: CASSQFVYTEAFF. Written as DNA, the CDR3 is TGCGCCAGCAGTCAGTTCGTGTACACTGAAGCTTTCTTT.